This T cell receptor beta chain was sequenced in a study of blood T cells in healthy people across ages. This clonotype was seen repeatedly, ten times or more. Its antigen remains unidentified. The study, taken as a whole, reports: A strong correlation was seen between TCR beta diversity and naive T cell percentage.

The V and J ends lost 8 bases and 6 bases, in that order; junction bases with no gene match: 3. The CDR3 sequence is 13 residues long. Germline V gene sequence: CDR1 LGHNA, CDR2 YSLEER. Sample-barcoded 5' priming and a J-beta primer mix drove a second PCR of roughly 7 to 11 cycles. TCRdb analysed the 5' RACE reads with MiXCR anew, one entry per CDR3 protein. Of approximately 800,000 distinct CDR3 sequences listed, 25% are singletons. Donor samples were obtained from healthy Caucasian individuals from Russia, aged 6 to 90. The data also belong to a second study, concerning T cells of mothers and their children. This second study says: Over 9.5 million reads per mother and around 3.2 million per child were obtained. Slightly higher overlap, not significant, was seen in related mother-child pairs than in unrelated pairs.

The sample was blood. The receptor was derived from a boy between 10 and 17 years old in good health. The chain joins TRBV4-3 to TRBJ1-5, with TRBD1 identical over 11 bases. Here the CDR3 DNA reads TGCGCCAGCGGACAGGGGGCAGGTCAGCCCCAGCATTTT. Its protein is CASGQGAGQPQHF.